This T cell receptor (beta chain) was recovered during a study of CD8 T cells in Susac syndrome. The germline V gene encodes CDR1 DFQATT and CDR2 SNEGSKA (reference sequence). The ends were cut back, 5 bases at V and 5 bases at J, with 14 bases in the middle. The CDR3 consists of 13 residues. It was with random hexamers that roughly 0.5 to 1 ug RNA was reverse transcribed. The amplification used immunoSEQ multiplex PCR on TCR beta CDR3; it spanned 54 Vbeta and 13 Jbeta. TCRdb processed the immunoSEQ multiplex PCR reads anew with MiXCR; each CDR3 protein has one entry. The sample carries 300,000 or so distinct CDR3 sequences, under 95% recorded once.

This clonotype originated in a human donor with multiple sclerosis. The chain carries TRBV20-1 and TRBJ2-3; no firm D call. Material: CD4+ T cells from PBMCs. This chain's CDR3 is CSADSTSQDTQYF. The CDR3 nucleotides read TGCAGTGCTGATTCCACCTCACAAGATACGCAGTATTTT.